A single TCR beta chain is shown here with its context. No antigen is known for it. The read is 3 residues too short to cover the CDR3 end, so that end is filled in from the germline J gene. This record comes from a study of T cells in women clearing cervical HPV infection. Study-level findings and limits: Associations may precede or follow infection; HPV-specific or memory T cells were not isolated.

With 5 bases removed from V and 1 base from J, the gap between germline ends came to 8 bases. Germline V CDR1 and CDR2: SGHRS, YFSETQ. The CDR3 has 13 amino acids. Produced via immunoSEQ multiplex PCR; TCRdb's table is partial and in-frame only. This table holds 13,000 or so clones. All participants had a single incident cervical HPV16 infection, and prevalent HPV16 infections were excluded. The sequence was collected from a woman between 18 and 70 years old with a cervical HPV16 infection that either progressed to CIN3+ or cleared (not recorded which). This chain links TRBV5-1 with TRBJ2-3; no definite D call. The sample comprised blood buffy coat. CDR3 DNA (partial): TGCGCCAGCAGTGGGCAGGGCACAGATACG. Translating it yields CASSGQGTDT. The CDR3 in its entirety is CASSGQGTDTQYF.